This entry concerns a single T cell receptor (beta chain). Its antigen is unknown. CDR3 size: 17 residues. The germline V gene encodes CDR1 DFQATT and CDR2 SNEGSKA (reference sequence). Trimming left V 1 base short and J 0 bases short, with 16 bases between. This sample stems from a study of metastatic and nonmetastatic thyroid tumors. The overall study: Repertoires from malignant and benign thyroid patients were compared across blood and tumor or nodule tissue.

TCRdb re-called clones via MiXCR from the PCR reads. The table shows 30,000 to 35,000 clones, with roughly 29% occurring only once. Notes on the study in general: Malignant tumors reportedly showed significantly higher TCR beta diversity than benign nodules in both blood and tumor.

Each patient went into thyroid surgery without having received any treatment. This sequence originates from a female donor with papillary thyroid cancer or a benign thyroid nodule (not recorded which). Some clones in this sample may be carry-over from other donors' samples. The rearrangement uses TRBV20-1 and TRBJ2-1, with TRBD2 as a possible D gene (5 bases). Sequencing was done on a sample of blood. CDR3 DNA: TGCAGTGCTAGAGCACCCACAGCGGTAAGCTCCTACAATGAGCAGTTCTTC. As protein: CSARAPTAVSSYNEQFF.